The T cell receptor beta chain described here comes from a study of T-cell reconstitution after alpha-beta-depleted transplantation in children. Library preparation (for TCRbeta) was performed with unique molecular identifiers. One entry per CDR3 protein results from TCRdb running MiXCR on the PCR reads. The sample carries hundreds of thousands of distinct CDR3 sequences, 8.5% to 10% recorded once. Trimming cost V 4 bases and J 4 bases; bases outside gene matches: 5. CDR3 size: 15 residues. From germline, CDR1 is SGHTA and CDR2 FQGNSA. This TCR came from a human donor who donated a stem cell graft to a child with acute lymphoblastic leukemia. The chain is built from TRBV7-2 and TRBJ2-3; 10 positions match TRBD2. This specimen consisted of PBMCs from the stem cell graft donor, obtained from the stem cell graft. The CDR3 DNA follows: TGTGCCAGCAGCTCACTAGCGGGGAACGCAGATACGCAGTATTTT. Its protein is CASSSLAGNADTQYF. The full variable domain, its missing parts supplied by reference TRBV7-2 and TRBJ2-3, is GAGVSQSPSNKVTEKGKDVELRCDPISGHTALYWYRQSLGQGLEFLIYFQGNSAPDKSGLPSDRFSAERTGGSVSTLTIQRTQQEDSAVYLCASSSLAGNADTQYFGPGTRLTVL.